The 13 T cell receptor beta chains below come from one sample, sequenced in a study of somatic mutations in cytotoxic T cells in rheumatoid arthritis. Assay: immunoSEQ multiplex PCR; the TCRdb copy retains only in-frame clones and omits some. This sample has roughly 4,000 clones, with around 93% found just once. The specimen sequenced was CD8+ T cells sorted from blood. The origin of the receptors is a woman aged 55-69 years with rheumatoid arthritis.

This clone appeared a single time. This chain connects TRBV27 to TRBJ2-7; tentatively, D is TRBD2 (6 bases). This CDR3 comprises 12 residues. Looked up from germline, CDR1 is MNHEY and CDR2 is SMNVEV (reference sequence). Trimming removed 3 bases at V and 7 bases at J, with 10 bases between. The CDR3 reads CASSLLEGEQYF. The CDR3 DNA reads TGTGCCAGCAGTTTGCTGGAGGGGGAGCAGTACTTC.

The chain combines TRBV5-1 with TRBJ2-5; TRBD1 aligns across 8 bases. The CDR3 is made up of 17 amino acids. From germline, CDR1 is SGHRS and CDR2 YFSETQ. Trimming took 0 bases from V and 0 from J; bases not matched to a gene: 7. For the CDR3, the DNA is TGCGCCAGCAGCTTGGTGGGACAGGCGACCTACCAAGAGACCCAGTACTTC. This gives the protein CASSLVGQATYQETQYF.

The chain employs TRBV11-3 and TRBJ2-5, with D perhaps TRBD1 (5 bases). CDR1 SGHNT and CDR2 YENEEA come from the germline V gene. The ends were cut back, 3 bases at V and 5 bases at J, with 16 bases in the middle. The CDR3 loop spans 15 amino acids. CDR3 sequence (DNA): TGTGCCAGCAGCTTGGCGGTACACAGGCGGGAGACCCAGTACTTC. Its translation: CASSLAVHRRETQYF.

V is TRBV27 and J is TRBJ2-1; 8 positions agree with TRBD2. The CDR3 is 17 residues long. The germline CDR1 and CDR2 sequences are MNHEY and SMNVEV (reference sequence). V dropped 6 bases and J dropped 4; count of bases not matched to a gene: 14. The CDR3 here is CASSPLGVAGPYNEQFF. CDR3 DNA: TGTGCCAGCAGCCCCCTCGGGGTAGCGGGACCATACAATGAGCAGTTCTTC.

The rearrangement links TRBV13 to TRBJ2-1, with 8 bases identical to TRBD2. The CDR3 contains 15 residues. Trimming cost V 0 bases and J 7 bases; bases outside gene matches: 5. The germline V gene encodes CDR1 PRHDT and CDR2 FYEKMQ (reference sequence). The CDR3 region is CASSLGALAVNEQFF. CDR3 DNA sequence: TGTGCCAGCAGCTTAGGCGCACTAGCGGTTAATGAGCAGTTCTTC.

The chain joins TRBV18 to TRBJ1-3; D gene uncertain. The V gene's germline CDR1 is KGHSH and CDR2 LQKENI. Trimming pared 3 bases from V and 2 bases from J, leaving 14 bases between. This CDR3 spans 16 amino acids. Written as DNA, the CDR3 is TGTGCCAGCTCACCGCCGTGGCAGTCTGCTGGAAACACCATATATTTT. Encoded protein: CASSPPWQSAGNTIYF. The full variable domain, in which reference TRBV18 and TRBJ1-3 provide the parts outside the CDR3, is NAGVMQNPRHLVRRRGQEARLRCSPMKGHSHVYWYRQLPEEGLKFMVYLQKENIIDESGMPKERFSAEFPKEGPSILRIQQVVRGDSAAYFCASSPPWQSAGNTIYFGEGSWLTVV.

CDR3 residues: CASSFDRVTGANVLTF. CDR3 coding DNA: TGTGCCAGCAGCTTTGACAGGGTGACTGGGGCCAACGTCCTGACTTTC. The rearrangement joins TRBV5-8 to TRBJ2-6, with TRBD1 matching 7 bases. This CDR3 is built from 16 residues. CDR1 and CDR2 (germline): SGHTS, YDEGEE. Trimming took 2 bases from V and 2 from J; bases not matched to a gene: 4.

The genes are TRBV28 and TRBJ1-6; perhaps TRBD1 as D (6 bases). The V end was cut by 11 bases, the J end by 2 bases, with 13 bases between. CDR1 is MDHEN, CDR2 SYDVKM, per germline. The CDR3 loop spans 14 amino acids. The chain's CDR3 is CAGTGRAYNSPLHF. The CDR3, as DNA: TGTGCCGGAACAGGGCGCGCCTATAATTCACCCCTCCACTTT. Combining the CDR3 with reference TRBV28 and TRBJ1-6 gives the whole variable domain DVKVTQSSRYLVKRTGEKVFLECVQDMDHENMFWYRQDPGLGLRLIYFSYDVKMKEKGDIPEGYSVSREKKERFSLILESASTNQTSMYLCAGTGRAYNSPLHFGNGTRLTVT.

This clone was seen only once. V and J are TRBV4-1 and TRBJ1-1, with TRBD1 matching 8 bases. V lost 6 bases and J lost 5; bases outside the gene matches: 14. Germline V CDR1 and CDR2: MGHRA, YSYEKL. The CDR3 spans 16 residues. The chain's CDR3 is CASRLGQGGELTEAFF. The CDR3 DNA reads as TGCGCCAGCAGACTTGGACAGGGAGGGGAATTAACTGAAGCTTTCTTT.

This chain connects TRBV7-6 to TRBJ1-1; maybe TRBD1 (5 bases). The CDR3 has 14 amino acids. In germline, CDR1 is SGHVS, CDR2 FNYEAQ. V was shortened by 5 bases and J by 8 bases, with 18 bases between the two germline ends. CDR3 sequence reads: CASSPGYGGDEAFF. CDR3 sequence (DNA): TGTGCCAGCAGCCCCGGATACGGGGGGGACGAAGCTTTCTTT.

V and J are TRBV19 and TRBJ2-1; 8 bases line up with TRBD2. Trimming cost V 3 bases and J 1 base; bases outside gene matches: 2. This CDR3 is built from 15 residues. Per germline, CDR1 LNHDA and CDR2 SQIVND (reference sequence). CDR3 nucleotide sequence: TGTGCCAGTAGTATTAGCGGGGCGTCCTACAATGAGCAGTTCTTC. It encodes CASSISGASYNEQFF.

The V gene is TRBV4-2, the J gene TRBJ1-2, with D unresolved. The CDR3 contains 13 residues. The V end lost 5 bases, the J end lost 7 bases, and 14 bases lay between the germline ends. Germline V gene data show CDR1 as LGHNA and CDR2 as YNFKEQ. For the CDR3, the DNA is TGTGCCAGCAGCTTGAGTGGGGAGGTTGGCTACACCTTC. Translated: CASSLSGEVGYTF.

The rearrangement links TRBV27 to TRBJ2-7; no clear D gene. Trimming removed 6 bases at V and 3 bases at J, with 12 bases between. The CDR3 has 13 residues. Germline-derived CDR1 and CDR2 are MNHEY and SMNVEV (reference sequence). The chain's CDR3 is CASSPARYYEQYF. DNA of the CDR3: TGTGCCAGCAGCCCAGCCAGGTACTACGAGCAGTACTTC.